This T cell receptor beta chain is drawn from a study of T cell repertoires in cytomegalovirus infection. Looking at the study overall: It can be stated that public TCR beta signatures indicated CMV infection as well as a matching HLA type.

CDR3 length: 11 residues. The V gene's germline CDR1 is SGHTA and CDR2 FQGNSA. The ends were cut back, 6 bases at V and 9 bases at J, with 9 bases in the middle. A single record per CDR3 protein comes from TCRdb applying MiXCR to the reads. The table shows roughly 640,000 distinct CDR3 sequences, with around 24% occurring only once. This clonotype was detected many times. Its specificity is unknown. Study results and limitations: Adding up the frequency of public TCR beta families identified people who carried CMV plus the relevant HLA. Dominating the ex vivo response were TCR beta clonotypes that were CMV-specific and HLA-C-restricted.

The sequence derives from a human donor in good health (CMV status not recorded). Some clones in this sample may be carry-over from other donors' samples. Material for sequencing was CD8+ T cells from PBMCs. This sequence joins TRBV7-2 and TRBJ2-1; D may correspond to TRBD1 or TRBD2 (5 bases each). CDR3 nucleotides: TGTGCCAGCAGAGGGGACGGTGAGCAGTTCTTC. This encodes CASRGDGEQFF.